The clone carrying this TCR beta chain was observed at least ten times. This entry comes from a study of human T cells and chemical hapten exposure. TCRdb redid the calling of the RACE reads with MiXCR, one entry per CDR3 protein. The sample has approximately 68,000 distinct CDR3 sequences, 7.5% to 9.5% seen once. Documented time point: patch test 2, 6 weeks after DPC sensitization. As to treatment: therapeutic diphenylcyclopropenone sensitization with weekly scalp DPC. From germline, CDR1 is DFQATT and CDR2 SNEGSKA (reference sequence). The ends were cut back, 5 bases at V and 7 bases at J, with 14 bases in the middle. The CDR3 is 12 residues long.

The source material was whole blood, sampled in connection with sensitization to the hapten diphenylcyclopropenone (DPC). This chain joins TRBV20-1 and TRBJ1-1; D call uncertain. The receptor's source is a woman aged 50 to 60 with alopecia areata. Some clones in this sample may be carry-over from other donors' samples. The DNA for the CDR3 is TGCAGTGCTTATCGGACGGTATTTGAAGCTTTCTTT. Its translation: CSAYRTVFEAFF.